The entry below gives a single T cell receptor beta chain sequence along with its context. The target antigen is unknown. Generated by immunoSEQ multiplex PCR, the TCRdb table keeps only in-frame clones and is missing some. The sample has tens of thousands of clones; 70% to 90% are singletons. The CDR3 spans 14 residues. From germline, CDR1 is LNHDA and CDR2 SQIVND (reference sequence). V was cut by 5 bases and J by 1 base, with 11 bases left in between. The data originate from a study of OX40 agonist ivuxolimab in advanced cancers. Study-level points and caveats: More expanded clones were seen, on average, in CD8+ T cells than in CD4+.

The chain has TRBV19 and TRBJ1-1; D perhaps matches TRBD1 (5 bases). The origin of this receptor is an adult with an advanced solid tumor such as melanoma, head and neck, liver or kidney cancer. Source: CD4+ or CD8+ T cells sorted from blood, taken in a trial of the OX40 agonist ivuxolimab. Here the CDR3 DNA reads TGTGCCAGTAGTCCCAGGGTTACGAACACTGAAGCTTTCTTT. It codes for CASSPRVTNTEAFF. Using reference TRBV19 and TRBJ1-1 for the parts outside the CDR3, the full variable domain is DGGITQSPKYLFRKEGQNVTLSCEQNLNHDAMYWYRQDPGQGLRLIYYSQIVNDFQKGDIAEGYSVSREKKESFPLTVTSAQKNPTAFYLCASSPRVTNTEAFFGQGTRLTVV.